The clone carrying this TCR beta chain was observed a handful of times. Clones were sequenced by immunoSEQ multiplex PCR, and TCRdb holds only the in-frame ones, with some missing. The table has about 120,000 clones, around 89% seen once; the top ten hold more than 1.5%. This sample is part of a study of PD-L1 blockade in urothelial cancer. Whole-study context: Of prior chemotherapy regimens, patients had received between 0 and 3. The study recovered a median of approximately 150,000 T cells per blood sample.

Time point meaning: peripheral blood 6 weeks after treatment start. CDR1 and CDR2 from the germline V gene are SNHLY and FYNNEI. The V end was cut by 6 bases, the J end by 6 bases, with 18 bases between. The CDR3 consists of 14 residues. The clonotype originates from a man aged 55 to 70 with urothelial cancer. This specimen consisted of PBMCs, obtained around atezolizumab (anti-PD-L1) treatment. The chain has TRBV2 and TRBJ2-7; D possibly corresponds to TRBD1 (5 bases). CDR3 bases: TGTGCCAGCAGGGCGCAGGGTCCTTCTCCCGAGCAGTACTTC. Translation: CASRAQGPSPEQYF.